The text below deals with one TCR beta chain. This record comes from a study of blood T cell repertoires in COVID-19. Study-wide context: The analysed material was cDNA or gDNA that came from T cells, B-cell-depleted T cells, or PBMCs.

Sequenced by immunoSEQ multiplex PCR; TCRdb stores in-frame clones only, minus some. The profile shows more than 85,000 clones, 85% of them singletons. The sequence derives from a man in his fifties with acute or convalescent COVID-19. The sequenced material came from peripheral blood.

The CDR3 loop is CSVVVTSGGTYEQYF. CDR3 sequence (DNA): TGCAGCGTTGTTGTTACTAGCGGGGGAACCTACGAGCAGTACTTC. The chain links TRBV29-1 to TRBJ2-7; 11 bases are shared with TRBD2. Germline-derived CDR1 and CDR2 are SQVTM and ANQGSEA. The CDR3 spans 15 residues. J was trimmed by 2 bases and V by 4 bases; bases with no gene match: 7.